This T cell receptor (beta chain) was identified in a study of shared clonotypes between healthy human individuals. Sequencing used immunoSEQ multiplex PCR; TCRdb keeps in-frame clones, though not all of them. Here the sample spans approximately 500,000 clones, roughly 95% being singletons. The length of the CDR3 is 15 residues. Per the germline V gene, CDR1 is MNHNS and CDR2 is SASEGT. The V segment lost 8 bases and the J segment 10 bases; nucleotides outside the gene matches: 11. The receptor was isolated from a young woman in good health. Input material: naive CD4+ T cells sorted from blood. Subset denoted: CD45RA+ positively selected. This sequence joins TRBV6-1 and TRBJ2-1; 13 bases fit TRBD2. This CDR3 reads CASAAGTSGTGEQFF. DNA for the CDR3: TGTGCCAGCGCCGCGGGGACTAGCGGGACAGGGGAGCAGTTCTTC.